The clone carrying this TCR beta chain has just a few counts. Its antigen is unidentified. The CDR3 is 15 amino acids. Trimming took 6 bases from V and 2 from J; bases not matched to a gene: 5. CDR1 is SQVTM and CDR2 is ANQGSEA in the germline V gene. Memory CD4+ cells were the fraction left after CD45RA+ naive selection. This sample was included in a study of shared clonotypes between healthy human individuals. Whole-study results and caveats: What limited the represented genetic and exposure-history diversity was the small number of donors.

Genomic DNA per cell subset filled all wells of several immunoSEQ plates. Assay: immunoSEQ multiplex PCR; the TCRdb copy retains only in-frame clones and omits some. This table has 950,000 to 1,100,000 clones, 60% to 80% appearing once. The chain employs TRBV29-1 and TRBJ2-6; 9 bases agree with TRBD1. This clonotype was obtained from a man aged 18 to 29 in good health. Sequenced input: memory CD4+ T cells sorted from blood. Noted subset: CD45RA-negative fraction. CDR3 loop: CSVRGQGTGANVLTF. DNA for the CDR3: TGCAGCGTCCGCGGACAGGGGACTGGGGCCAACGTCCTGACTTTC.